One and the same sample provided the 21 T cell receptor beta chains below, sequenced in a study of hypomethylating agent response in myelodysplastic syndrome. Profiling relied on immunoSEQ multiplex PCR, and the TCRdb table lists in-frame clones only, not all of them. The table shows 5,500 to 6,500 clones, with about 82% occurring only once. This specimen was bone marrow, taken before or after starting hypomethylating agent treatment for myelodysplastic syndrome (not recorded which). These receptors were collected from a human donor with myelodysplastic syndrome.

V gene TRBV11-2 combines with J gene TRBJ1-1; D call uncertain. V dropped 4 bases and J dropped 2 bases, with 8 bases sitting between them. Germline V gene data show CDR1 as SGHAT and CDR2 as FQNNGV. This CDR3 is built from 13 residues. The CDR3 sequence is CASSYWSNTEAFF. The CDR3 DNA is TGTGCCAGCAGCTATTGGAGTAACACTGAAGCTTTCTTT.

The V gene is TRBV5-1, the J gene TRBJ2-5; maybe TRBD1 (6 bases). Germline loops: CDR1 SGHRS, CDR2 YFSETQ. This CDR3 comprises 14 residues. Trimming removed 7 bases at V and 3 bases at J, with 16 bases between. This CDR3 reads CASATGTLKETQYF. The DNA for the CDR3 is TGCGCCAGCGCCACCGGGACATTGAAAGAGACCCAGTACTTC.

This chain links TRBV4-2 with TRBJ1-2; D unclear. The CDR3 totals 19 residues. Between the trimmed V and J ends, which lost 0 bases and 0 bases, there was a span of 20 bases. CDR1 is LGHNA, CDR2 YNFKEQ, per germline. The DNA of the CDR3 is TGTGCCAGCAGCCAAGATCAACTAGGGAGAAGGAAGGCTAACTATGGCTACACCTTC. Translation gives CASSQDQLGRRKANYGYTF.

This sequence joins TRBV2 and TRBJ2-7; TRBD2 matches at 7 bases. The ends lost 8 bases at V and 5 bases at J; junction bases unmatched: 6. Germline loops: CDR1 SNHLY, CDR2 FYNNEI. This CDR3 is 12 amino acids long. CDR3 nucleotides: TGTGCCAGCTTCAAGGGAGGGAACGAGCAGTACTTC. This translates into CASFKGGNEQYF. Complete variable domain (other parts from reference TRBV2 and TRBJ2-7): EPEVTQTPSHQVTQMGQEVILRCVPISNHLYFYWYRQILGQKVEFLVSFYNNEISEKSEIFDDQFSVERPDGSNFTLKIRSTKLEDSAMYFCASFKGGNEQYFGPGTRLTVT.

This chain connects TRBV9 to TRBJ2-2; D is unclear. The CDR3 covers 15 residues. The V end was cut by 0 bases, the J end by 5 bases, with 11 bases between. The germline V gene encodes CDR1 SGDLS and CDR2 YYNGEE. The CDR3 DNA sequence: TGTGCCAGCAGCGTAGGCGTGAAGGTAACCGGGGAGCTGTTTTTT. Its protein product is CASSVGVKVTGELFF.

The CDR3: CSVEAVGQGTGEQYF. The DNA of the CDR3 is TGCAGCGTTGAAGCAGTGGGACAGGGCACCGGCGAGCAGTACTTC. The chain uses TRBV29-1 and TRBJ2-7, with 9 bases aligning to TRBD1. The CDR3 runs 15 residues. Per the germline V gene, CDR1 is SQVTM and CDR2 is ANQGSEA. The trim removed 1 base at V and 6 bases at J, leaving 10 bases unmatched.

The chain recombines TRBV28 with TRBJ1-3; 12 bases line up with TRBD1. The CDR3 has 17 residues. CDR1 is MDHEN, CDR2 SYDVKM, per germline. After removal of 6 bases from V and 3 bases from J, the junction contained 9 bases not matched to a gene. CDR3 nucleotide sequence: TGTGCCAGCAGATTCCTAGGGACAGGGGGCATTGGAAACACCATATATTTT. Protein: CASRFLGTGGIGNTIYF.

V is TRBV20-1 and J is TRBJ2-3; D unresolved. CDR1 DFQATT and CDR2 SNEGSKA come from the germline V gene (reference sequence). V was clipped by 4 bases and J by 6 bases, with 8 bases between them. This CDR3 is built from 11 residues. The CDR3 nucleotides read TGCAGTGCTACGCAATCCGATACGCAGTATTTT. This codes for CSATQSDTQYF.

This chain uses TRBV6-4 with TRBJ1-3; no clear D. With 7 bases removed from V and 0 bases from J, the gap between germline ends came to 16 bases. CDR1 is MRHNA and CDR2 is SNTAGT in the germline V gene. The CDR3 length is 16 residues. In DNA, the CDR3 is TGTGCCAGCATTTCGGGCGGAGTCCTCTCTGGAAACACCATATATTTT. Translation gives CASISGGVLSGNTIYF.

The chain's CDR3 is CASRSSGNTIYF. DNA for the CDR3: TGTGCCAGCAGAAGCTCTGGAAACACCATATATTTT. The chain joins TRBV27 to TRBJ1-3, with D unclear. The CDR3 length is 12 residues. V was trimmed by 6 bases and J by 0 bases, leaving 3 bases between them. The germline V gene encodes CDR1 MNHEY and CDR2 SMNVEV (reference sequence).

This rearrangement joins TRBV20-1 to TRBJ2-7; unclear D gene. The CDR3 length is 11 residues. In germline, CDR1 is DFQATT, CDR2 SNEGSKA (reference sequence). V was trimmed by 6 bases and J by 5 bases, leaving 11 bases between them. The CDR3 nucleotides read TGCAGTGCCAAACCCTTAAACGAGCAGTACTTC. As protein: CSAKPLNEQYF.

The V call is TRBV6-6, the J call TRBJ1-6; 7 bases line up with TRBD1. In germline, CDR1 is MNHNY, CDR2 SVGAGI (reference sequence). The V segment lost 7 bases and the J segment 14 bases; nucleotides outside the gene matches: 8. The CDR3 has 12 amino acids. The CDR3 DNA is TGTGCCAGCACCGTCGGACAGGAGTCCCTCCACTTT. This sequence encodes CASTVGQESLHF.

The chain has TRBV7-9 and TRBJ2-2; the match to TRBD1 covers 8 bases. This CDR3 has 15 residues. In germline, CDR1 is SEHNR, CDR2 FQNEAQ (reference sequence). The V and J ends lost 3 bases and 4 bases, in that order; junction bases with no gene match: 4. The CDR3 sequence: CASSFATGVTGELFF. The CDR3 bases are TGTGCCAGCAGCTTCGCGACAGGGGTCACCGGGGAGCTGTTTTTT.

The chain joins TRBV6-5 to TRBJ1-2, with D possibly matching TRBD1 (5 bases). Trimming cost V 2 bases and J 4 bases, with 11 bases left between them. The CDR3 spans 14 residues. Germline-derived CDR1 and CDR2 are MNHEY and SVGAGI. CDR3 in amino acids: CASSYTGPGYGYTF. CDR3 sequence (DNA): TGTGCCAGCAGTTACACGGGGCCCGGCTATGGCTACACCTTC.

CDR3 DNA sequence: TGCAGCGTTGATATGGCAGTCGATGAGCAGTTCTTC. As protein: CSVDMAVDEQFF. The rearrangement joins TRBV29-1 to TRBJ2-1; D uncertain. The CDR3 length is 12 residues. Per germline, CDR1 SQVTM and CDR2 ANQGSEA. The V gene lost 3 bases and the J gene lost 8 bases, with 11 bases spanning the gap.

V gene TRBV11-2 combines with J gene TRBJ2-5; D is unclear. CDR3 length equals 14 residues. Germline V lookup: CDR1 SGHAT, CDR2 FQNNGV. V was cut by 2 bases and J by 1 base, with 8 bases left in between. DNA of the CDR3: TGTGCCAGCAGCTTATATCTCGTCCAAGAGACCCAGTACTTC. Protein: CASSLYLVQETQYF.

For this clone: Germline and junction disagree at one end, which may indicate a read error. The CDR3 nucleotides read TGTGCCAGCAGCTTAGGAGGGGGGGGAACACCTCTATTC. It translates to CASSLGGGGTPLF. The rearrangement uses TRBV11-3 and TRBJ2-7; the D gene is possibly TRBD2 (7 bases). Looked up from germline, CDR1 is SGHNT and CDR2 is YENEEA. The CDR3 has 13 residues.

The rearrangement joins TRBV6-1 to TRBJ1-3; 7 positions match TRBD1. The CDR3 loop spans 15 amino acids. Germline values: CDR1 MNHNS, CDR2 SASEGT. The V and J ends lost 4 bases and 0 bases, in that order; junction bases with no gene match: 3. CDR3 protein: CASSVQGTSGNTIYF. In nucleotides, the CDR3 is TGTGCCAGCAGTGTACAGGGGACCTCTGGAAACACCATATATTTT.

The chain has TRBV27 and TRBJ2-3; 9 bases match TRBD2. The CDR3 runs 14 residues. The J segment lost 1 base and the V segment lost 7 bases, leaving 3 bases of the junction unmatched. CDR1 is MNHEY, CDR2 SMNVEV, per germline (reference sequence). Written as DNA, the CDR3 is TGTGCCAGCACTAGCGGGATTCGCACAGATACGCAGTATTTT. This gives the protein CASTSGIRTDTQYF.

This chain uses TRBV5-8 with TRBJ1-6, with D unresolved. Germline CDR1 reads SGHTS; CDR2 reads YDEGEE. The germline V and J ends were trimmed by 2 bases and 7 bases, with 13 bases remaining between them. The CDR3 totals 15 residues. CDR3 loop: CASSFLPEGNSPLHF. The CDR3 coding sequence is TGTGCCAGCAGCTTCCTTCCGGAAGGGAATTCACCCCTCCACTTT.

The chain recombines TRBV7-8 with TRBJ1-4; D remains ambiguous. Trimming left V 9 bases short and J 0 bases short, with 8 bases between. Germline values: CDR1 SGHVS, CDR2 FQNEAQ. The CDR3 extends over 13 amino acids. This CDR3 is CASRPPTNEKLFF. The CDR3 bases are TGTGCCAGTAGACCACCAACTAATGAAAAACTGTTTTTT.